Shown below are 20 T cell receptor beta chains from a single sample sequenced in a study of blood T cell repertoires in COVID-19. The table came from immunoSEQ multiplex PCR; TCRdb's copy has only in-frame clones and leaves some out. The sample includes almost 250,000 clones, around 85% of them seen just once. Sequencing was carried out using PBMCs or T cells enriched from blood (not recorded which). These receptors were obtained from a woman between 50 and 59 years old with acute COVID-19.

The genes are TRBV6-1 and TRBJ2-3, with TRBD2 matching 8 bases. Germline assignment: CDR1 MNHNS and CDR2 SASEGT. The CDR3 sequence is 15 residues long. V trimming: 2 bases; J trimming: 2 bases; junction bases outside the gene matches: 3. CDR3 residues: CASSERRGATDTQYF. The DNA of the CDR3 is TGTGCCAGCAGTGAACGGCGGGGGGCCACAGATACGCAGTATTTT.

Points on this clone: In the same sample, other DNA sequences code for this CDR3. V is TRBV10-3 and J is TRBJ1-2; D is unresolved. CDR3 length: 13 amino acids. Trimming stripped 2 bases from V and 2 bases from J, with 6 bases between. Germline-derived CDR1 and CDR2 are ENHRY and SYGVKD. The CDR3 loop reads CAISEAGNYGYTF. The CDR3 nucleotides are TGTGCCATCAGTGAGGCAGGAAACTATGGCTACACCTTC.

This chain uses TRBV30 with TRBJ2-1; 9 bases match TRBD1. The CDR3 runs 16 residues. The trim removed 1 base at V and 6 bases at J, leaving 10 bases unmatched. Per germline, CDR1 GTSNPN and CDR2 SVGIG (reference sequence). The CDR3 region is CAWSAMTGTGTNEQFF. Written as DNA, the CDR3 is TGTGCCTGGAGTGCAATGACCGGGACAGGGACCAATGAGCAGTTCTTC.

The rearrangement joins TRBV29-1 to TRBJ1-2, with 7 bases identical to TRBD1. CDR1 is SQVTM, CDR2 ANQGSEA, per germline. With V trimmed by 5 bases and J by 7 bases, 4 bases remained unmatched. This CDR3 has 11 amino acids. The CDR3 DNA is TGCAGCGTTCCAGGGGGGAGTGGCTACACCTTC. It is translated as CSVPGGSGYTF. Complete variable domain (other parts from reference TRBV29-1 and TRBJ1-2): SAVISQKPSRDICQRGTSLTIQCQVDSQVTMMFWYRQQPGQSLTLIATANQGSEATYESGFVIDKFPISRPNLTFSTLTVSNMSPEDSSIYLCSVPGGSGYTFGSGTRLTVV.

CDR3 residues: CATSGGLVGVNTQYF. The CDR3 region has the DNA TGTGCCACCAGTGGAGGACTAGTGGGCGTAAATACGCAGTATTTT. V gene TRBV15 combines with J gene TRBJ2-3; 7 bases match TRBD2. This CDR3 is 15 amino acids long. V shed 6 bases, J shed 7 bases, and the junction held 13 bases outside the gene matches. The germline gives CDR1 LNHNV, CDR2 YYDKDF (reference sequence).

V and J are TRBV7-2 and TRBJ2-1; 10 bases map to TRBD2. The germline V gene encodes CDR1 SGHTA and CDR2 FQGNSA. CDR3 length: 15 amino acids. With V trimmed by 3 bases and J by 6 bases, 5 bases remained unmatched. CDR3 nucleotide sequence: TGTGCCAGCAGCTTTAGCGGGGGGCTCATCAATGAGCAGTTCTTC. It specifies CASSFSGGLINEQFF. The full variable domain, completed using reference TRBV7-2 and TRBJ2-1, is GAGVSQSPSNKVTEKGKDVELRCDPISGHTALYWYRQSLGQGLEFLIYFQGNSAPDKSGLPSDRFSAERTGGSVSTLTIQRTQQEDSAVYLCASSFSGGLINEQFFGPGTRLTVL.

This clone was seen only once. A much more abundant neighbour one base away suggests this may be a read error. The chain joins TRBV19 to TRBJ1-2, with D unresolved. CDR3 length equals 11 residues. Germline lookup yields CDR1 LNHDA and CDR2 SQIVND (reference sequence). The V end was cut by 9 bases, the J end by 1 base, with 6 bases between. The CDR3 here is CASGSNYGYTF. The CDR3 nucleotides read TGTGCCAGCGGGAGTAACTATGGCTACACCTTC. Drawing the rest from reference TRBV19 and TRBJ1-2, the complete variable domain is DGGITQSPKYLFRKEGQNVTLSCEQNLNHDAMYWYRQDPGQGLRLIYYSQIVNDFQKGDIAEGYSVSREKKESFPLTVTSAQKNPTAFYLCASGSNYGYTFGSGTRLTVV.

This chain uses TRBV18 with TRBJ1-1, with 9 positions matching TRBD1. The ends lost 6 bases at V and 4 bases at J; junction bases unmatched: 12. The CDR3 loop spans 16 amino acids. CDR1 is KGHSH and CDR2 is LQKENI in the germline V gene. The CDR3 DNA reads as TGTGCCAGCTCTCCCGGGACAGGGCGTTTGGTCACTGAAGCTTTCTTT. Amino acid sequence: CASSPGTGRLVTEAFF. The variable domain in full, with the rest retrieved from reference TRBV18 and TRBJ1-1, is NAGVMQNPRHLVRRRGQEARLRCSPMKGHSHVYWYRQLPEEGLKFMVYLQKENIIDESGMPKERFSAEFPKEGPSILRIQQVVRGDSAAYFCASSPGTGRLVTEAFFGQGTRLTVV.

CDR3 in DNA: TGTGCCAGTAGTACTCAAACAGACAATCAGCCCCAGCATTTT. Translation: CASSTQTDNQPQHF. The rearrangement uses TRBV19 and TRBJ1-5; D gene ambiguous. V dropped 4 bases and J dropped 3 bases, with 10 bases sitting between them. Germline assignment: CDR1 LNHDA and CDR2 SQIVND (reference sequence). The CDR3 consists of 14 residues.

The CDR3 DNA follows: TGTGCCAGCTCACCACCGGTGGGACAGGGCACAGATACGCAGTATTTT. This codes for CASSPPVGQGTDTQYF. The J gene is TRBJ2-3, the V gene TRBV18; TRBD1 agrees at 8 bases. CDR3 length equals 16 residues. Germline loops: CDR1 KGHSH, CDR2 LQKENI. The V gene end was trimmed by 0 bases and the J gene end by 1 base; junction bases not matched to a gene: 3.

DNA of the CDR3: TGTGCCTGGGACAGCGGGGGGGGCACAGATACGCAGTATTTT. This gives the protein CAWDSGGGTDTQYF. The V call is TRBV30, the J call TRBJ2-3; 10 positions match TRBD2. The junction had 3 bases not matched to a gene; V was cut back by 5 bases and J by 1 base. The CDR3 is 14 residues long. CDR1 and CDR2 from the germline V gene are GTSNPN and SVGIG (reference sequence).

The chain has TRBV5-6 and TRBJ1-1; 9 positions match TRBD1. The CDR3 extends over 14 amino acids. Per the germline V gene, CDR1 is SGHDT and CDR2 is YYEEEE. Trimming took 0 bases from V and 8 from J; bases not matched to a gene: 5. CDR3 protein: CASSLVGQGPEAFF. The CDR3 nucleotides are TGTGCCAGCAGCTTGGTGGGACAGGGCCCCGAAGCTTTCTTT.

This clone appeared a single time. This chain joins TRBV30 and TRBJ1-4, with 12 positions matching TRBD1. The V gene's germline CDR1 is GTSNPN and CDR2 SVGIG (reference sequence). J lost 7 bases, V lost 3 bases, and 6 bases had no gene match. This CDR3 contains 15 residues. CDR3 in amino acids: CAWSAGTGGVEKLFF. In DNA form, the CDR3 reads TGTGCCTGGAGCGCCGGGACAGGGGGCGTTGAAAAACTGTTTTTT.

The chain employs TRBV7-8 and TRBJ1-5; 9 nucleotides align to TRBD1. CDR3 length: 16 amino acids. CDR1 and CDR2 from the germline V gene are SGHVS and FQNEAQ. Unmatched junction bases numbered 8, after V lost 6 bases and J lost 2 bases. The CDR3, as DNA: TGTGCCAGCAGTCACAGGGGGCAAGAGGGCAATCAGCCCCAGCATTTT. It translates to CASSHRGQEGNQPQHF.

The CDR3 loop is CASSLGTLAGKTNEQFF. The CDR3 DNA reads TGCGCCAGCAGCTTGGGAACCCTAGCGGGGAAGACGAATGAGCAGTTCTTC. The chain carries TRBV5-1 and TRBJ2-1; 9 bases fit TRBD2. J lost 7 bases, V lost 0 bases, and 11 bases had no gene match. In germline, CDR1 is SGHRS, CDR2 YFSETQ. The CDR3 is 17 amino acids.

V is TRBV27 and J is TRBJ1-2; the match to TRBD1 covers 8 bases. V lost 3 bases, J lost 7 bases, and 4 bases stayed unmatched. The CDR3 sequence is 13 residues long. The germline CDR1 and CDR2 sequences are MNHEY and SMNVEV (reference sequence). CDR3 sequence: CASSFRQGFGYTF. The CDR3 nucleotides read TGTGCCAGCAGTTTTAGACAGGGGTTTGGCTACACCTTC.

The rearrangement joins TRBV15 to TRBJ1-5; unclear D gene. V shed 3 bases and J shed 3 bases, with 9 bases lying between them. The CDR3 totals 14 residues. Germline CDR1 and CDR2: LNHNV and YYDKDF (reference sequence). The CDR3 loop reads CATSSTLDNQPQHF. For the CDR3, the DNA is TGTGCCACCAGCAGTACCTTAGACAATCAGCCCCAGCATTTT. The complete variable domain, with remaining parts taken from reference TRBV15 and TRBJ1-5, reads DAMVIQNPRYQVTQFGKPVTLSCSQTLNHNVMYWYQQKSSQAPKLLFHYYDKDFNNEADTPDNFQSRRPNTSFCFLDIRSPGLGDTAMYLCATSSTLDNQPQHFGDGTRLSIL.

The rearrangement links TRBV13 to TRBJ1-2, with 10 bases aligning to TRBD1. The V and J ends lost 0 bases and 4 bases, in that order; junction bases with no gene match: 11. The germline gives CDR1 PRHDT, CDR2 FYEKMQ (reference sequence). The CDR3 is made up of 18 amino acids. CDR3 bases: TGTGCCAGCAGCTTAGGCCTAATTCAGACAGGGGGCATCTATGGCTACACCTTC. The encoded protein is CASSLGLIQTGGIYGYTF.

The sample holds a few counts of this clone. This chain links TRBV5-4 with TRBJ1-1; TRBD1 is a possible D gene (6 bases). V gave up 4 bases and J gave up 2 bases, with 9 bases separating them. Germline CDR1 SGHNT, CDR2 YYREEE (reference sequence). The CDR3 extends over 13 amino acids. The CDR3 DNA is TGTGCCAGCAGCAAGGACAGCAACACTGAAGCTTTCTTT. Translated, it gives CASSKDSNTEAFF.

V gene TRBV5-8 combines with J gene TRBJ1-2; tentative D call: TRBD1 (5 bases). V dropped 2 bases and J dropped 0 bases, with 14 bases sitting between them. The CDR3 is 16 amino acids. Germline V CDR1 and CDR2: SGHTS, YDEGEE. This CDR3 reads CASSLSLQGANYGYTF. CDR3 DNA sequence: TGTGCCAGCAGCTTATCCCTCCAGGGCGCTAACTATGGCTACACCTTC.